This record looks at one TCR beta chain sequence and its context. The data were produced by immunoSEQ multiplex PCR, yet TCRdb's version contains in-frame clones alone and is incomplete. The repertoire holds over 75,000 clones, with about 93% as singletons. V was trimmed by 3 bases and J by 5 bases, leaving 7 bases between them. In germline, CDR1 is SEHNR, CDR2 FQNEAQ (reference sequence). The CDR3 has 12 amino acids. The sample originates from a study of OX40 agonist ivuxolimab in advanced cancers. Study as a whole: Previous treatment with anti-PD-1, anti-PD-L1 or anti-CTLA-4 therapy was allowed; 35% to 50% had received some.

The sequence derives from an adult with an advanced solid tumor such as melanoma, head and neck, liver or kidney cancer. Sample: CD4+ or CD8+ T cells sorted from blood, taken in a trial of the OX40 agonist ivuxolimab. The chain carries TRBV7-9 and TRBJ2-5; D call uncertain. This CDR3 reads CASSFAGETQYF. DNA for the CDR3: TGTGCCAGCAGCTTCGCTGGGGAGACCCAGTACTTC.